This T cell receptor (beta chain) was profiled in a study of T cell changes during pregnancy in multiple sclerosis. The protocol was immunoSEQ multiplex PCR, while the TCRdb copy is restricted to in-frame clones and leaves out a portion. The repertoire has just under 100,000 clones, approximately 94% of them found once; the top ten carry around 0.99%. The CDR3 is 16 residues long. Sample: peripheral blood, taken after pregnancy. V gene TRBV21-1 combines with J gene TRBJ2-3; the table's D call TRBD1 went unverified against the DNA. TRBV21-1 corresponds to a pseudogene. The clonotype was recovered from a female donor with multiple sclerosis, enrolled in a pregnancy study. The CDR3 loop reads CASSNRQAGDTDTQYF. DNA of the CDR3: TGTGCCAGCAGCAATCGGCAAGCAGGGGACACAGATACGCAGTATTTT.